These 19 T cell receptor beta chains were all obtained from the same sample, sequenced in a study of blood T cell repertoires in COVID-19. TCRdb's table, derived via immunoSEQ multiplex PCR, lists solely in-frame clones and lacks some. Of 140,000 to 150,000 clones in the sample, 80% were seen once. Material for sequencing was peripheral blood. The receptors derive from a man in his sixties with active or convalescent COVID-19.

CDR3 DNA: TGTGCCAGTAGTGGGGCACCGGGACAGGGTAACACCGGGGAGCTGTTTTTT. Its protein product is CASSGAPGQGNTGELFF. The chain couples TRBV19 to TRBJ2-2, with 9 positions matching TRBD1. V shed 5 bases and J 2 bases; nucleotides not matched to a gene: 9. CDR1 and CDR2 (germline): LNHDA, SQIVND (reference sequence). The CDR3 is 17 amino acids.

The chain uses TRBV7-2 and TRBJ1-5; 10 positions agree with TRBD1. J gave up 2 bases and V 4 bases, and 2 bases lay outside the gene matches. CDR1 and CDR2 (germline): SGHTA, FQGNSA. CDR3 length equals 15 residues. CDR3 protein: CASSWTGGGNQPQHF. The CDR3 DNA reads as TGTGCCAGCAGCTGGACAGGGGGGGGCAATCAGCCCCAGCATTTT.

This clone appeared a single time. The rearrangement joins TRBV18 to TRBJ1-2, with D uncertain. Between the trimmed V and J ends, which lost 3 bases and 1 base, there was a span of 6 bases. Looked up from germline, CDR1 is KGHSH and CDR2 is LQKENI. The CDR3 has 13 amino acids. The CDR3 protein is CASSPEDNYGYTF. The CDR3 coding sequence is TGTGCCAGCTCACCTGAGGATAACTATGGCTACACCTTC.

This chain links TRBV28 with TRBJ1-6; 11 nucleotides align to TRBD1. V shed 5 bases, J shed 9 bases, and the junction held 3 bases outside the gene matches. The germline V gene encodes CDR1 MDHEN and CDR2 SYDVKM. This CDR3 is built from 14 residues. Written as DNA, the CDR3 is TGTGCCAGCAGTCCCGGGACAGGGGGTTCACCCCTCCACTTT. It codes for CASSPGTGGSPLHF.

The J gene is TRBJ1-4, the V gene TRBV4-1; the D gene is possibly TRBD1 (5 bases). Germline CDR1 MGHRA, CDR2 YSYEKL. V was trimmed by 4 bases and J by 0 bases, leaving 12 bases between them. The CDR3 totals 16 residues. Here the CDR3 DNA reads TGCGCCAGCAGCCCGTACGTGACAGCAACTAATGAAAAACTGTTTTTT. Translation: CASSPYVTATNEKLFF.

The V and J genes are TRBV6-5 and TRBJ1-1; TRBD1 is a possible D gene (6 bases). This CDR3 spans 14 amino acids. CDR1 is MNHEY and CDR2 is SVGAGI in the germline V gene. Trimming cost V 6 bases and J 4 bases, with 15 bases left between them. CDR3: CASRNGGLGTEAFF. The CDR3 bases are TGTGCCAGCAGGAACGGGGGGCTAGGCACTGAAGCTTTCTTT.

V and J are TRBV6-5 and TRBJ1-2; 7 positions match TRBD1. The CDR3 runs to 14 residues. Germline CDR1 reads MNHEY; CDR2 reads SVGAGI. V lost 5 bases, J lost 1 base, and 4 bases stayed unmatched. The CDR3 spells CASSPGQINYGYTF. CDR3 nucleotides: TGTGCCAGCAGTCCGGGACAGATTAACTATGGCTACACCTTC.

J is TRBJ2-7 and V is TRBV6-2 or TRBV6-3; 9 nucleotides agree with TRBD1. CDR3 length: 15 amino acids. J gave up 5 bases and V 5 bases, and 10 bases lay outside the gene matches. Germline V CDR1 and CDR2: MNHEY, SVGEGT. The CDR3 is CASSQRQGGTDEQYF. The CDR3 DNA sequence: TGTGCCAGCAGTCAAAGACAGGGGGGGACGGACGAGCAGTACTTC.

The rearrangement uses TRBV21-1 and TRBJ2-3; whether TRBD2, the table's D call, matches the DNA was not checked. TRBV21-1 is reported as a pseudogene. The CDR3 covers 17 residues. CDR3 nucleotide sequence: TGTGCCAGCAGCAAAAGGGACGAGCGGGTCTACACAGATACGCAGTATTTT. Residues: CASSKRDERVYTDTQYF.

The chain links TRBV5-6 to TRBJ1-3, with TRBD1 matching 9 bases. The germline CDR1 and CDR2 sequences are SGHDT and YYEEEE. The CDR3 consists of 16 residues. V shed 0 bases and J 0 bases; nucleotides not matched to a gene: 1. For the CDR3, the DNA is TGTGCCAGCAGCTTGGGACAGGGGGGCTCTGGAAACACCATATATTTT. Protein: CASSLGQGGSGNTIYF.

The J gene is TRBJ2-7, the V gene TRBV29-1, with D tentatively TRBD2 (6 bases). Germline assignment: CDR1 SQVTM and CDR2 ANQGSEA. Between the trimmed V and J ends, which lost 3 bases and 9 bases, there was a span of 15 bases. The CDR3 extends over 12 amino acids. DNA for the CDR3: TGCAGCGTTGATTCGGGACTGGGTTGGCAGTACTTC. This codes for CSVDSGLGWQYF.

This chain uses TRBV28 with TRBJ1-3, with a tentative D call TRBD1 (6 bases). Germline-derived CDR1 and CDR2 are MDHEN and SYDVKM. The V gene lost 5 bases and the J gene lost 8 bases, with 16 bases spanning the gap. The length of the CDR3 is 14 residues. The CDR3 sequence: CASSQGGREYTIYF. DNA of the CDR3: TGTGCCAGCAGTCAAGGGGGTAGGGAATACACCATATATTTT.

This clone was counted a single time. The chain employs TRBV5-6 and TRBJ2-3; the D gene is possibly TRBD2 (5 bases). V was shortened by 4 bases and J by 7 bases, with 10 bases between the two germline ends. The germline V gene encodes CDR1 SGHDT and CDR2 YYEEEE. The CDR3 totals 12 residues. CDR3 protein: CASSPGSHTQYF. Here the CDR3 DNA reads TGTGCCAGCAGCCCGGGATCGCATACGCAGTATTTT.

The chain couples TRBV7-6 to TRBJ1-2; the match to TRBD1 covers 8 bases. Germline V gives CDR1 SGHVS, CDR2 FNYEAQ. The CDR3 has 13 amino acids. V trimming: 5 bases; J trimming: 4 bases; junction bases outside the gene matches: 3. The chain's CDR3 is CASSPGGGYGYTF. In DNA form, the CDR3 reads TGTGCCAGCAGCCCAGGGGGCGGCTATGGCTACACCTTC.

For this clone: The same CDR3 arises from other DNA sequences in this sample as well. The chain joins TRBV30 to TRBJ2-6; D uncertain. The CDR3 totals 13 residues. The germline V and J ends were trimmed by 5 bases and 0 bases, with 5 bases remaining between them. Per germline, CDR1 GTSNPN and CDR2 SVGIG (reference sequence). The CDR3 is CAWSNSGANVLTF. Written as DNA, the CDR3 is TGTGCCTGGTCCAACTCTGGGGCCAACGTCCTGACTTTC.

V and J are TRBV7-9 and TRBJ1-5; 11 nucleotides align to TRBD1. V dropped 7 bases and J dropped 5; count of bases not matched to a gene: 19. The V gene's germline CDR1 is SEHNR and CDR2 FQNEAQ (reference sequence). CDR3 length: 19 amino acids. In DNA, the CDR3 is TGTGCCAGCACCAAACGAGGGACAGGGGGTCGTGCTGTCGATCAGCCCCAGCATTTT. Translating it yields CASTKRGTGGRAVDQPQHF.

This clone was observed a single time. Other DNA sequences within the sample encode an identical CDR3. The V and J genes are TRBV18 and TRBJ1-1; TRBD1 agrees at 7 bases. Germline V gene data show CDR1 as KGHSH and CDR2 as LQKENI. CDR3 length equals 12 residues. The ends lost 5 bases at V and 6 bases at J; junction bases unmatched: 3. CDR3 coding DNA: TGTGCCAGCTCAACAGGGGCTCCTGAAGCTTTCTTT. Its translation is CASSTGAPEAFF.

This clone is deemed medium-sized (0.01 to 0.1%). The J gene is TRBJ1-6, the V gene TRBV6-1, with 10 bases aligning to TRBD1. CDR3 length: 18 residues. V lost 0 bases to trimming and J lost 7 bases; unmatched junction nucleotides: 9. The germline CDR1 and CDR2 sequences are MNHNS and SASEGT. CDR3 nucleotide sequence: TGTGCCAGCAGTGAAGCGGCGACAGGGGGCAGGTTGAATTCACCCCTCCACTTT. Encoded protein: CASSEAATGGRLNSPLHF.

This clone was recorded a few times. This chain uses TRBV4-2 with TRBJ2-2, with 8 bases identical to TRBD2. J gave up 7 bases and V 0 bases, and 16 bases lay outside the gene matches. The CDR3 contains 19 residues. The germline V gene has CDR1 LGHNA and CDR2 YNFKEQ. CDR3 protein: CASSQDVRAGGPGVGELFF. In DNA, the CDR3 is TGTGCCAGCAGCCAAGATGTTCGGGCGGGAGGCCCCGGGGTCGGGGAGCTGTTTTTT.